This T cell receptor (beta chain) was obtained from a study of human T cells and chemical hapten exposure. The overall study: Small volume differences among pooled libraries mainly caused per-sample TCR yield variation. General study findings and limits: TCRs at a frequency above 1 in 1000 stayed unchanged with DPC sensitization.

With respect to this clonotype: Its matching antigen is unknown.

Sample time point: patch test 1, 2 weeks after DPC sensitization. Treatment noted: therapeutic diphenylcyclopropenone sensitization with weekly scalp DPC. Ahead of applying each patch test, blood was sampled. TCRdb re-analysed the RACE reads in MiXCR, keeping a single row per CDR3 protein. In the table there are 180,000 or so distinct CDR3 sequences, about 14% of which are singletons. The CDR3 runs to 15 residues. CDR1 is LNHDA, CDR2 SQIVND, per germline (reference sequence). The junction had 10 bases not matched to a gene; V was cut back by 9 bases and J by 2 bases. V and J are TRBV19 and TRBJ1-5; 7 bases align to TRBD1. This TCR came from a woman younger than 45 with alopecia areata. Some clones in this sample may be carry-over from other donors' samples. This sample comprised whole blood, obtained in connection with sensitization to the hapten diphenylcyclopropenone (DPC). The CDR3 nucleotides read TGTGCCAGGAAAAACAGGGGAAGGGGCAATCAGCCCCAGCATTTT. Protein sequence: CARKNRGRGNQPQHF.